The source of this TCR beta chain is a study of graft-versus-host responses after intestinal transplantation. Study-wide background: All recipients were transplanted with multivisceral, liver-intestinal, or isolated intestinal grafts.

Repertoires were generated with immunoSEQ multiplex PCR, while TCRdb's copy carries only in-frame clones and drops some. The sample has roughly 85,000 clones, around 90% seen once. As regards this clone: Its specificity is not known.

Germline loops: CDR1 SEHNR, CDR2 FQNEAQ (reference sequence). The CDR3 covers 15 residues. V was pared by 5 bases and J by 0 bases, with 4 bases of the junction left unmatched. This TCR derives from a human donor who was the organ donor for an intestinal transplant. J is TRBJ1-3 and V is TRBV7-9; 7 bases map to TRBD1. Sequenced material: unstimulated CD8+ T cells sorted from spleen or lymph node cells, taken before transplant. The CDR3 is CASSPRGGSGNTIYF. Written as DNA, the CDR3 is TGTGCCAGCAGCCCCAGGGGGGGCTCTGGAAACACCATATATTTT.